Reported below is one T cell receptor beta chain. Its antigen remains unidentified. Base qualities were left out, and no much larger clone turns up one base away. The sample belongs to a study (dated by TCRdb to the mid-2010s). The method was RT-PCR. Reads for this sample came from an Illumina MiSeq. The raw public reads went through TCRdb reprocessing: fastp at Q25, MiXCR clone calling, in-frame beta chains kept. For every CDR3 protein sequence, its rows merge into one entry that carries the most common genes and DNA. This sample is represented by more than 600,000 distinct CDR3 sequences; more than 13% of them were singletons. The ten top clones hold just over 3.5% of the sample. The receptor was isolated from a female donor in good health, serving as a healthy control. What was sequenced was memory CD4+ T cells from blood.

The nucleotide sequence is given as TGTGCCAGCAGCTTAGTCGGGACAGGGGGGAGCACTGAAGCTTTCTTT. Its protein product is CASSLVGTGGSTEAFF. The sequence joins TRBV7-2 to TRBJ1-1; 11 middle bases align to TRBD1. CDR1 and CDR2 are drawn from the germline V gene: SGHTA, FQGNSA. The CDR3 runs 16 residues from the cysteine to the phenylalanine. The retained sequence is limited to the CDR3, 48 bases, with the frame set at the first base. The junction shows trimming of 1 base on V and 4 bases on J, and the gene matches do not reach 5 bases of it. With the rest looked up from the reference TRBV7-2 and TRBJ1-1 genes rather than sequenced, the full variable domain is GAGVSQSPSNKVTEKGKDVELRCDPISGHTALYWYRQSLGQGLEFLIYFQGNSAPDKSGLPSDRFSAERTGGSVSTLTIQRTQQEDSAVYLCASSLVGTGGSTEAFFGQGTRLTVV.